A single T cell receptor beta chain is shown here with its context. Some clones are missing from TCRdb's copy, which holds only in-frame ones; the method was immunoSEQ multiplex PCR. The sample includes about 62,000 clones, approximately 93% seen only once; the top ten take 2.5% to 4%. The data stem from a study of T cell changes during pregnancy in multiple sclerosis. V was pared by 5 bases and J by 7 bases, with 15 bases between. The CDR3 has 13 residues. Germline assignment: CDR1 SGHNT and CDR2 YENEEA. The rearrangement links TRBV11-3 to TRBJ2-7; D perhaps matches TRBD1 (5 bases). The receptor comes from a female donor with multiple sclerosis, enrolled in a pregnancy study. The sample in question was CD8+ T cells from peripheral blood mononuclear cells, obtained in the second trimester of pregnancy. This CDR3 reads CASSLAPGREQYF. In DNA, the CDR3 is TGTGCCAGCAGCCTTGCCCCAGGGCGGGAGCAGTACTTC.